Below, 21 T cell receptor beta chains from the same sample are listed, as sequenced in a study of cytotoxic CD8 clonotypes in ibrutinib-treated CLL. This table comes from immunoSEQ multiplex PCR, and its TCRdb copy is limited to in-frame clones, with some not included. The data contain over 75,000 clones, more than 75% of them singletons. Here the sequenced sample was PBMCs, taken after 12 months of ibrutinib treatment. All receptors come from a human donor with chronic lymphocytic leukemia.

This chain links TRBV25-1 with TRBJ1-2; 7 nucleotides agree with TRBD1. CDR1 and CDR2 from the germline V gene are MGHDK and SYGVNS. V gave up 4 bases and J gave up 3 bases; unmatched junction bases: 11. The CDR3 sequence is 16 residues long. The CDR3 bases are TGTGCCAGCAGTGGCGGGGCTGTAGGGACAGACTATGGCTACACCTTC. Encoded protein: CASSGGAVGTDYGYTF.

V gene TRBV19 combines with J gene TRBJ1-5, with D possibly matching TRBD1 (5 bases). Germline CDR1 and CDR2: LNHDA and SQIVND (reference sequence). Trimming cost V 2 bases and J 4 bases, with 12 bases left between them. The CDR3 is made up of 15 amino acids. CDR3 region: CASSIRGTGNQPQHF. CDR3 DNA: TGTGCCAGTAGTATAAGGGGAACGGGGAATCAGCCCCAGCATTTT.

This clone was seen only a few times. The J gene is TRBJ2-7, the V gene TRBV7-6, with D unresolved. Germline V gives CDR1 SGHVS, CDR2 FNYEAQ. This CDR3 spans 13 amino acids. V lost 5 bases to trimming and J lost 5 bases, with 13 bases between them. The CDR3 region has the DNA TGTGCCAGCAGCAGGCAAAGACAAGACGAGCAGTACTTC. It yields the protein CASSRQRQDEQYF.

The chain carries TRBV21-1 and TRBJ2-7; the D call of TRBD1 is as the table states it, not checked on the DNA. TRBV21-1 is labeled a pseudogene. The CDR3 totals 16 residues. CDR3 amino acids: CASSRNSELSSYEQYF. The CDR3 DNA reads as TGTGCCAGCAGCAGGAACAGTGAACTCAGCTCCTACGAGCAGTACTTC.

The chain carries TRBV2 and TRBJ2-6, with D uncertain. V was shortened by 3 bases and J by 0 bases, with 9 bases between the two germline ends. CDR1 is SNHLY and CDR2 is FYNNEI in the germline V gene. This CDR3 is built from 16 residues. The CDR3 protein is CASSDGPSSGANVLTF. Written as DNA, the CDR3 is TGTGCCAGCAGTGATGGGCCGAGCTCTGGGGCCAACGTCCTGACTTTC.

There are a few counts of this clone. V is TRBV10-3 and J is TRBJ1-1; D is unresolved. Germline V gene data show CDR1 as ENHRY and CDR2 as SYGVKD. Trimming took 0 bases from V and 11 from J, leaving 13 bases between them. The CDR3 loop spans 13 amino acids. CDR3 region: CAISESGPGEAFF. The CDR3 nucleotides read TGTGCCATCAGTGAGTCGGGCCCGGGTGAGGCTTTCTTT.

This rearrangement joins TRBV2 to TRBJ1-2; the D gene is possibly TRBD1 (6 bases). Germline CDR1 and CDR2: SNHLY and FYNNEI. Trimming cost V 5 bases and J 4 bases, with 14 bases left between them. This CDR3 region has 14 residues. The CDR3 DNA is TGTGCCAGCAGTATAGGACAGATAACCTATGGCTACACCTTC. Amino acid sequence: CASSIGQITYGYTF.

The chain has TRBV4-3 and TRBJ2-2, with D tentatively TRBD1 (5 bases). Germline V CDR1 and CDR2: LGHNA, YSLEER. CDR3 size: 17 residues. V lost 2 bases, J lost 0 bases, and 13 bases lay in between. The chain's CDR3 is CASSQYSDSANTGELFF. In DNA, the CDR3 is TGCGCCAGCAGCCAATACTCCGACAGCGCGAACACCGGGGAGCTGTTTTTT.

The chain recombines TRBV4-3 with TRBJ2-7, with D possibly TRBD2 on 6 matching bases. V lost 1 base and J 2 bases, leaving 12 bases between the germline ends. The CDR3 has 15 amino acids. Per the germline V gene, CDR1 is LGHNA and CDR2 is YSLEER. CDR3 in amino acids: CASSQAWGVTYEQYF. The CDR3 DNA sequence: TGCGCCAGCAGCCAAGCTTGGGGGGTAACCTACGAGCAGTACTTC.

The V gene is TRBV25-1, the J gene TRBJ2-7; 7 bases align to TRBD1. The V gene's germline CDR1 is MGHDK and CDR2 SYGVNS. This CDR3 comprises 14 residues. V shed 3 bases, J shed 0 bases, and the junction held 2 bases outside the gene matches. The CDR3 bases are TGTGCCAGCAGTGACCGGACAGGCTCCTACGAGCAGTACTTC. As protein: CASSDRTGSYEQYF.

This chain uses TRBV9 with TRBJ2-7; 8 bases agree with TRBD1. Germline lookup yields CDR1 SGDLS and CDR2 YYNGEE. The CDR3 extends over 18 amino acids. Trimming took 2 bases from V and 0 from J; bases not matched to a gene: 13. The CDR3 DNA follows: TGTGCCAGCAGCGTCATCGGAACGGGACAGGTTATCTCCTACGAGCAGTACTTC. Its protein is CASSVIGTGQVISYEQYF.

Only a few counts were recorded for this clone. This CDR3 is CASSLEPLPEQFF. CDR3 in DNA: TGTGCCAGCAGCTTGGAACCCCTTCCGGAGCAGTTCTTC. This sequence joins TRBV5-8 and TRBJ2-1, with unresolved D. The CDR3 has 13 amino acids. Germline V gene lookup returns CDR1 SGHTS and CDR2 YDEGEE. The V end was cut by 0 bases, the J end by 10 bases, with 11 bases between.

CDR3 residues: CASSPGTANTGELFF. The DNA for the CDR3 is TGTGCCAGCAGCCCCGGGACGGCTAACACCGGGGAGCTGTTTTTT. The chain has TRBV13 and TRBJ2-2; possibly TRBD1 or TRBD2 for D (5 bases each). CDR1 and CDR2 (germline): PRHDT, FYEKMQ (reference sequence). Trimming cost V 5 bases and J 2 bases, with 12 bases left between them. This CDR3 is built from 15 residues.

This clone was detected a few times. The same CDR3 also results from other DNA sequences found in this sample. The chain couples TRBV9 to TRBJ2-7, with no clear D. The CDR3 runs 11 residues. V shed 3 bases and J shed 3 bases, with 4 bases lying between them. Germline CDR1 is SGDLS and CDR2 is YYNGEE. The CDR3 coding sequence is TGTGCCAGCAGCGAGGGCTACGAGCAGTACTTC. Its translation is CASSEGYEQYF.

The chain links TRBV5-6 to TRBJ2-7, with TRBD1 as a possible D gene (6 bases). In germline, CDR1 is SGHDT, CDR2 YYEEEE. The CDR3 has 16 residues. Trimming left V 0 bases short and J 9 bases short, with 22 bases between. The CDR3 loop reads CASSLDTGILLGRQYF. The CDR3 nucleotides are TGTGCCAGCAGCTTGGACACAGGGATACTCCTCGGACGGCAGTACTTC.

V and J are TRBV4-1 and TRBJ1-5; D is uncertain. The length of the CDR3 is 13 residues. The V and J ends lost 0 bases and 11 bases respectively, with 11 bases between them. In germline, CDR1 is MGHRA, CDR2 YSYEKL. The CDR3 here is CASSQDPEGTQHF. CDR3 in DNA: TGCGCCAGCAGCCAAGATCCCGAAGGGACCCAGCATTTT.

The J gene is TRBJ2-3, the V gene TRBV2, with D perhaps assigned TRBD1 or TRBD2 (5 bases each). This CDR3 is 15 amino acids long. V gave up 6 bases and J gave up 3 bases, with 16 bases separating them. Germline V gene sequence: CDR1 SNHLY, CDR2 FYNNEI. The CDR3 nucleotides are TGTGCCAGCAGACGGGACCTCTCTCCAACAGATACGCAGTATTTT. Protein product: CASRRDLSPTDTQYF.

J is TRBJ2-5 and V is TRBV18, with 7 nucleotides matching TRBD1. V trimming: 5 bases; J trimming: 2 bases; junction bases outside the gene matches: 2. The CDR3 has 13 residues. Germline V gene lookup returns CDR1 KGHSH and CDR2 LQKENI. In DNA, the CDR3 is TGTGCCAGCTCAACAGGGGTTCAAGAGACCCAGTACTTC. Translated, it gives CASSTGVQETQYF.

The chain has TRBV4-1 and TRBJ1-2, with 8 bases fitting TRBD1. Germline CDR1 MGHRA, CDR2 YSYEKL. The CDR3 sequence is 16 residues long. V trimming: 6 bases; J trimming: 8 bases; junction bases outside the gene matches: 17. CDR3 protein: CASSKTDLGQGSGYTF. DNA for the CDR3: TGCGCCAGCAGTAAGACGGATTTAGGACAGGGCTCAGGCTACACCTTC.

The chain combines TRBV14 with TRBJ2-7, with no clear D. The germline V gene encodes CDR1 SGHDN and CDR2 FVKESK. The V end lost 3 bases, the J end lost 5 bases, and 5 bases lay between the germline ends. This CDR3 is 11 amino acids long. CDR3 sequence (DNA): TGTGCCAGCAGCCAGTACAACGAGCAGTACTTC. Translating it yields CASSQYNEQYF.

V gene TRBV28 combines with J gene TRBJ1-4, with TRBD1 matching over 9 bases. V gave up 6 bases and J gave up 5 bases; unmatched junction bases: 7. This CDR3 comprises 15 residues. Germline V CDR1 and CDR2: MDHEN, SYDVKM. CDR3: CASRLRDRVNEKLFF. CDR3 nucleotide sequence: TGTGCCAGCAGGTTAAGGGACAGGGTCAATGAAAAACTGTTTTTT.